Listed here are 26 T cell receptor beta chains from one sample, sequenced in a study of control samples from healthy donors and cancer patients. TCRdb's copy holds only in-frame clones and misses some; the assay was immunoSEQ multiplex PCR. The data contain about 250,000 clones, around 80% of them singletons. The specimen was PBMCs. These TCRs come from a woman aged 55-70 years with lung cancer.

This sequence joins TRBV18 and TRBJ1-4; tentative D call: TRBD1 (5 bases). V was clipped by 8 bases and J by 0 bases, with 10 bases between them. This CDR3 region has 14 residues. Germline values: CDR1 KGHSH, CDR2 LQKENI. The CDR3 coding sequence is TGTGCCAGCCGGACCAGGGCAACTAATGAAAAACTGTTTTTT. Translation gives CASRTRATNEKLFF.

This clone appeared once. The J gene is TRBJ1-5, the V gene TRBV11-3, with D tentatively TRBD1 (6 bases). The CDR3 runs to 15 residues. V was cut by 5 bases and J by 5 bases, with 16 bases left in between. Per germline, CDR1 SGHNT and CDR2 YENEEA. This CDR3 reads CASSPGAEEDQPQHF. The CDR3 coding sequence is TGTGCCAGCAGCCCAGGGGCTGAAGAAGATCAGCCCCAGCATTTT.

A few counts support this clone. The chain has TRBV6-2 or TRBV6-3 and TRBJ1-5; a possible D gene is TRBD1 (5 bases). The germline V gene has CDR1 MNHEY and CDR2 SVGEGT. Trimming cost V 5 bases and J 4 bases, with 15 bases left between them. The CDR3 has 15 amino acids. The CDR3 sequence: CASSGGAWGNQPQHF. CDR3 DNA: TGTGCCAGCAGTGGCGGGGCTTGGGGAAATCAGCCCCAGCATTTT.

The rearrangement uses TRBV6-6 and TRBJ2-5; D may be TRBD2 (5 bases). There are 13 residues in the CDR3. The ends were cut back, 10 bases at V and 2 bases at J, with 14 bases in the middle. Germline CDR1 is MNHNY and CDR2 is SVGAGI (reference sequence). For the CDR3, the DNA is TGTGCCACCGCCCGTTGGACTCAAGAGACCCAGTACTTC. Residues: CATARWTQETQYF.

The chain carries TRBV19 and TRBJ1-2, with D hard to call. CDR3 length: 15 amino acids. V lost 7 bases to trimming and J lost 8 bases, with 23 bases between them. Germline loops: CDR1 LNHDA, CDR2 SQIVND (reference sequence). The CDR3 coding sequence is TGTGCCAGTAAGGGCGTGGCGGGGTCTTCGAGCGGCTACACCTTC. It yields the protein CASKGVAGSSSGYTF.

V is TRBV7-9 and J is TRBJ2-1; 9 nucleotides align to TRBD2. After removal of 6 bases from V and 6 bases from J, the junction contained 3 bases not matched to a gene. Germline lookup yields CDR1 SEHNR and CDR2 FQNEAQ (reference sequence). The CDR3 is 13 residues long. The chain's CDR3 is CASSAGGSNEQFF. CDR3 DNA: TGTGCCAGCAGTGCGGGAGGGTCCAATGAGCAGTTCTTC.

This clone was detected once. As DNA, the CDR3 is TGTGCCAGCAGCTTGTTGGAGACCCAGTACTTC. Protein: CASSLLETQYF. The rearrangement joins TRBV5-5 to TRBJ2-5; no definite D call. The CDR3 spans 11 residues. The germline V gene encodes CDR1 SGHKS and CDR2 YYEKEE (reference sequence). Trimming left V 1 base short and J 5 bases short, with 3 bases between.

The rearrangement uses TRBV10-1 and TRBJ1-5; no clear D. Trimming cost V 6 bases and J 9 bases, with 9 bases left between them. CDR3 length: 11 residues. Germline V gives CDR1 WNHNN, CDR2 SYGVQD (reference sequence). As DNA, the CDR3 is TGCGCCAGCAGCCCCCGGAGGCCCCAGCATTTT. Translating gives CASSPRRPQHF.

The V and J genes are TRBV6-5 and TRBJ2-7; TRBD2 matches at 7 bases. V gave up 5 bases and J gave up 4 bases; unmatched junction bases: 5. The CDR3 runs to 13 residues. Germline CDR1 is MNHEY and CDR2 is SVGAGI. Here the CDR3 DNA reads TGTGCCAGCAGTAACTTACTAGCGTACGAGCAGTACTTC. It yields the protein CASSNLLAYEQYF.

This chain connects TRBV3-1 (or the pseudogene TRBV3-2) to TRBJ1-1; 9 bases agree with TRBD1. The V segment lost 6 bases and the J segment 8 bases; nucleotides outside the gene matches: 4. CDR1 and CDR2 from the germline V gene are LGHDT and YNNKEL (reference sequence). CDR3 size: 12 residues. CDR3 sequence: CASRKQGAEAFF. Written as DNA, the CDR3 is TGTGCCAGCAGGAAACAGGGGGCGGAAGCTTTCTTT.

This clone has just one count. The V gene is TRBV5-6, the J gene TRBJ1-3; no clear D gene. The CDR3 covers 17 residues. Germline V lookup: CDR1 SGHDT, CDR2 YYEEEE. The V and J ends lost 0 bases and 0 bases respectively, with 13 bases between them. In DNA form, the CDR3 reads TGTGCCAGCAGCTTGGGATTGATGGGCGTCTCTGGAAACACCATATATTTT. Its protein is CASSLGLMGVSGNTIYF.

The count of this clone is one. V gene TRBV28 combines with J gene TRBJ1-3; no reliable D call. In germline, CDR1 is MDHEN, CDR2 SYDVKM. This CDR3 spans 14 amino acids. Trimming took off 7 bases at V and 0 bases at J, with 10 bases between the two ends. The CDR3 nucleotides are TGTGCCAGCAAACTCCTGTCCTCTGGAAACACCATATATTTT. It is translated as CASKLLSSGNTIYF. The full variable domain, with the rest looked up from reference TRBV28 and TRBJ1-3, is DVKVTQSSRYLVKRTGEKVFLECVQDMDHENMFWYRQDPGLGLRLIYFSYDVKMKEKGDIPEGYSVSREKKERFSLILESASTNQTSMYLCASKLLSSGNTIYFGEGSWLTVV.

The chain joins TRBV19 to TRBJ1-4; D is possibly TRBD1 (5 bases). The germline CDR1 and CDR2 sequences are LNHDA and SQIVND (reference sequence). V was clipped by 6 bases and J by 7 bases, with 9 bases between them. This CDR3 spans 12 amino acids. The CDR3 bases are TGTGCCAGTAGCCAGGGCGGTGAAAAACTGTTTTTT. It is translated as CASSQGGEKLFF.

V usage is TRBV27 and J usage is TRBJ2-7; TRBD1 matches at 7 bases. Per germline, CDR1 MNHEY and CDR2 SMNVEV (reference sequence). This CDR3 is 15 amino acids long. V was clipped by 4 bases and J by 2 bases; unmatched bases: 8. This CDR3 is CASSSNPGTAYEQYF. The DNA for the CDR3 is TGTGCCAGCAGTTCCAACCCCGGGACAGCCTACGAGCAGTACTTC.

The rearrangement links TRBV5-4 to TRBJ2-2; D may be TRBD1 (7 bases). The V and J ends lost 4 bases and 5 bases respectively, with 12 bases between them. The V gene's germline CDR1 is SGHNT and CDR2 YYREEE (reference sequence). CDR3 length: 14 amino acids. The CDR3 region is CASSRQGGTGELFF. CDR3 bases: TGTGCCAGCAGCCGTCAGGGGGGAACCGGGGAGCTGTTTTTT.

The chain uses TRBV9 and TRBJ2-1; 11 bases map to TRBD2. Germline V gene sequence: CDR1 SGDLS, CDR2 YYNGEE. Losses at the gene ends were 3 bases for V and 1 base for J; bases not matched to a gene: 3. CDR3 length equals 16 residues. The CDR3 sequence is CASSGSGGASYNEQFF. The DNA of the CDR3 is TGTGCCAGCAGCGGTAGCGGGGGGGCATCCTACAATGAGCAGTTCTTC.

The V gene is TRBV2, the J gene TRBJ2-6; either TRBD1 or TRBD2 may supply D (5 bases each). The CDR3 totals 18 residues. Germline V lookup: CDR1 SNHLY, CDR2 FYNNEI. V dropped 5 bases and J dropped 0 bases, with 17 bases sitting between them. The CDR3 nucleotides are TGTGCCAGCAGTAACGACATGGGGACCTACTCTGGGGCCAACGTCCTGACTTTC. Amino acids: CASSNDMGTYSGANVLTF.

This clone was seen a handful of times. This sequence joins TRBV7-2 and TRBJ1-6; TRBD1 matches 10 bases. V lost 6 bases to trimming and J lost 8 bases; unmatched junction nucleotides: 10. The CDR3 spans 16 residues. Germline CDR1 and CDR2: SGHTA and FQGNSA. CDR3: CASRFPRGQGDSPLHF. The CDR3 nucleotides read TGTGCCAGCAGATTCCCTCGTGGACAGGGGGATTCACCCCTCCACTTT.

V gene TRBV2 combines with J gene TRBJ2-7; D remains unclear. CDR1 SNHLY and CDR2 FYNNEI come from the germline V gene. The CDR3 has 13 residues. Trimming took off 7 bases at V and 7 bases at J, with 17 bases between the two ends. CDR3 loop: CASIRRSLGEQYF. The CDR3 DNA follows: TGTGCCAGCATAAGAAGGTCGTTGGGTGAGCAGTACTTC.

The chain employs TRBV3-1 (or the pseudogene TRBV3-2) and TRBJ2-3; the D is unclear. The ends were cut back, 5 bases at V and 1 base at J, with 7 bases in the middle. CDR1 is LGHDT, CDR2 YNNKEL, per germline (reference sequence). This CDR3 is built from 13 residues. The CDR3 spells CASSSLGTDTQYF. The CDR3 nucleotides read TGTGCCAGCAGCTCCTTGGGCACAGATACGCAGTATTTT.

The CDR3 sequence is CASTGGGSGNTGELFF. The CDR3 coding sequence is TGTGCCAGCACTGGGGGCGGGAGTGGGAACACCGGGGAGCTGTTTTTT. The chain recombines TRBV9 with TRBJ2-2; a possible D gene is TRBD2 (7 bases). The V gene lost 6 bases and the J gene lost 1 base, with 16 bases spanning the gap. Germline V gene lookup returns CDR1 SGDLS and CDR2 YYNGEE. The CDR3 is 16 amino acids.

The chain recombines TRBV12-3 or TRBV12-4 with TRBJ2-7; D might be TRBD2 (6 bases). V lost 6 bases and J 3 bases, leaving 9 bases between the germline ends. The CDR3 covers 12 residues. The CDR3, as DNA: TGTGCCAGCAGGGCCGGGAGCTACGAGCAGTACTTC. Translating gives CASRAGSYEQYF.

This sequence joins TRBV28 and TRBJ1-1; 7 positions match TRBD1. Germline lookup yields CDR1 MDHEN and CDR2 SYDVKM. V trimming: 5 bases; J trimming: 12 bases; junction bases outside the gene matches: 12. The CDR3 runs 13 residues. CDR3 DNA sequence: TGTGCCAGCAGTATAGGACAGGCGGGCACGACTTTCTTT. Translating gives CASSIGQAGTTFF.

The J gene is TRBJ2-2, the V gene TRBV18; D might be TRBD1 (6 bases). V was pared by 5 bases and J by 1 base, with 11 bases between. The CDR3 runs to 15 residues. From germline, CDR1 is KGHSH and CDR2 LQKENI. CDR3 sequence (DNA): TGTGCCAGCTCATCTACAGGGTTGAACACCGGGGAGCTGTTTTTT. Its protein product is CASSSTGLNTGELFF.

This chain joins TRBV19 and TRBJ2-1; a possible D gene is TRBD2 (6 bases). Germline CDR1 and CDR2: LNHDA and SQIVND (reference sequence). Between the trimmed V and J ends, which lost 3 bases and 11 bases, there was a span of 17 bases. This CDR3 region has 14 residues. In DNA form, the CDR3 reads TGTGCCAGTAGTATTAATTGGGGAGGCATACAGCAGTTCTTC. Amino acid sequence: CASSINWGGIQQFF.

The CDR3 nucleotides are TGTGCCAGCAGCCTCGGGTTTTCCTATGGCTACACCTTC. This sequence encodes CASSLGFSYGYTF. The rearrangement uses TRBV25-1 and TRBJ1-2, with D unresolved. The CDR3 sequence is 13 residues long. Germline V gene lookup returns CDR1 MGHDK and CDR2 SYGVNS. Deletions cut 6 bases from V and 4 bases from J, with 12 bases between.